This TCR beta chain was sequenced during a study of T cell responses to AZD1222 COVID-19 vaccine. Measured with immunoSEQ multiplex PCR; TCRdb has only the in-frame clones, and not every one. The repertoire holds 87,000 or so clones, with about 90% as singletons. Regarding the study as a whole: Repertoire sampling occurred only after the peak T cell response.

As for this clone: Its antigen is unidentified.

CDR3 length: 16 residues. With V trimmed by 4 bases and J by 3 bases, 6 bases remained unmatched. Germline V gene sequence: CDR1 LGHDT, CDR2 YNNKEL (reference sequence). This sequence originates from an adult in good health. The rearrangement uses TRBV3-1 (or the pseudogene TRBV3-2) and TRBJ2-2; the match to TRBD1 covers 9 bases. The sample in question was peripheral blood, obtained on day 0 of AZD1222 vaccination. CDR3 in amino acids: CASSPTGTGYTGELFF. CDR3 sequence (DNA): TGTGCCAGCAGCCCCACCGGGACAGGGTACACCGGGGAGCTGTTTTTT.